This TCR beta chain was identified during a study of blood T cells in healthy people across ages (dated by TCRdb to about 2015). Regarding the complete study: In model experiments, template switching captured about one uniquely barcoded TCR beta cDNA molecule for every two T cells. Donors of different ages were randomly distributed across sequencing lanes to avoid experimental bias. Age-related changes in TCR beta repertoire diversity were measured in the study by deep sequencing normalized with unique cDNA molecular identifiers. Using the same blood draw, the study looked at two additional independent replicas of 1 million unique cDNA reads for two donors, one aged 18 to 29 and the other aged 80 or older. The donors were split into four age groups: young (average around 15 years), middle-aged (39), aged (more than 60) and long-lived (over 80).

There are 19 amino acids in the CDR3, from cysteine to phenylalanine inclusive. Left in the record is the CDR3 DNA by itself, 57 bases read in frame from the first base. V loses 3 bases, J loses 0 bases, and the germline ends lie 23 bases apart. CDR1 and CDR2 were assigned from the germline V gene as SGHDN and FVKESK. Library preparation used 5' RACE. Sequencing was performed on an Illumina HiSeq 2500. A second PCR of 7 to 11 cycles was performed with a sample-barcoded 5' primer and a J-beta primer mix. Each TCR beta cDNA molecule received a unique molecular identifier from a template-switch 5' adaptor carrying 12 random nucleotides. Each sample yielded at least 2.5 million CDR3-containing paired-end reads. The Mint cDNA synthesis kit, primed by a TRBC-specific oligonucleotide, was used to synthesize first-strand cDNA from all RNA. All cDNA was treated with uracil-DNA glycosylase and then went through a first 18-cycle PCR with the universal primers M1SS and BC2_uni_R. Per the source publication's procedure: For normalization, 1 million high-quality reads, each with a distinct molecular identifier, were randomly selected from each sample. Reads with shared molecular identifiers were discarded instead of being binned into consensus sequences. CDR3 identification, clonotype clustering and error correction used MiTCR with a Q25 quality threshold and the strictest error-elimination algorithm. A nonparametric unseen species model using Euler transformation provided a lower-bound estimate of total TCR beta diversity. TCRdb trimmed the raw reads at Q25, called clones with MiXCR and kept productive beta chains. Merged by CDR3 protein, the rows form single entries marked with the most common genes and DNA. TCRdb's processing, not the authors', yielded these V and J calls. The sample table lists 650,000 to 900,000 distinct CDR3 sequences, 62% of them with a count of one. Roughly a quarter of the sample rests with the top ten.

Donors were a few dozen systemically healthy Caucasian individuals from Russia aged 6 to 90 years. Roughly 11 milliliters of peripheral blood were drawn from each donor into EDTA-treated Vacutainer tubes. Ficoll-Paque density-gradient centrifugation was used to isolate PBMCs, with at least 6 million obtained per sample. Total RNA, at least 5 micrograms per sample, was extracted from PBMCs with Trizol reagent. For every donor, an aliquot of PBMCs went through flow cytometry to measure the percentages of naive CD45RAhigh/CD27high T cells. On the study overall, not on this receptor specifically: The CMV infection status of donors was not known, potentially confounding age-related changes in expanded clonotypes. Conclusive comparison of naive and antigen-experienced compartments was prevented by the profiling of bulk unsorted PBMCs. Estimates of total diversity based on one million sequenced T cells were regarded as lower bounds and as underestimates. Observed TCR beta diversity correlated strongly with the percentage of naive T cells measured by flow cytometry. Compared with the aged group, the long-lived group had more naive CD4+ T cells, fewer expanded clones and increased TCR diversity, a pattern suggesting age selection. As age increased, observed TCR beta diversity per million T cells dropped in a roughly linear way, and a significant reduction was already evident by age 40.

On this clonotype: Its specific antigen is unknown. Base qualities are not provided; no much larger clone lies one nucleotide away.

Sequencing was done on a sample of blood. This TCR was recovered from a man aged 30 to 39 in good health. Here the chain combines TRBV14 and TRBJ2-5; TRBD2 is a possible D gene, resting on 6 matching bases. The CDR3 region reads CASSQPWGDWTTYQETQYF. The nucleotides read TGTGCCAGCAGCCAGCCGTGGGGGGATTGGACTACCTACCAAGAGACCCAGTACTTC.